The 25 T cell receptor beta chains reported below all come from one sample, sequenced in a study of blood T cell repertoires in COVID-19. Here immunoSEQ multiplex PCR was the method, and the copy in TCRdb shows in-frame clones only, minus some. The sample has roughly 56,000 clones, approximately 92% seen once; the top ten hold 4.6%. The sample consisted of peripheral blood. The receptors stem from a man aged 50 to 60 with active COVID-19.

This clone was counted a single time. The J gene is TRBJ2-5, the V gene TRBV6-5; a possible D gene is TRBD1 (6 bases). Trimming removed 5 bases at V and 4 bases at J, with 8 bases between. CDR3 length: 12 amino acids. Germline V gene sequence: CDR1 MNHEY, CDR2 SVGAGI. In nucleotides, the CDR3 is TGTGCCAGCAGTCAACAGGGAGAGACCCAGTACTTC. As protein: CASSQQGETQYF.

CDR3 DNA sequence: TGTGCCAGCAGGCCAGGAGGTGACTTGAGGGGGCGAAACTATGGCTACACCTTC. It translates to CASRPGGDLRGRNYGYTF. J is TRBJ1-2 and V is TRBV11-2; the match to TRBD1 covers 7 bases. The trim removed 6 bases at V and 2 bases at J, leaving 18 bases unmatched. This CDR3 spans 18 amino acids. CDR1 is SGHAT, CDR2 FQNNGV, per germline.

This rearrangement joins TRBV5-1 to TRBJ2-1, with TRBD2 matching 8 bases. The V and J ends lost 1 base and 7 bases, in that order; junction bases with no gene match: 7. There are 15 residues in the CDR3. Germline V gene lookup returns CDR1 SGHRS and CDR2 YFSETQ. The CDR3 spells CASSLPGPGGNEQFF. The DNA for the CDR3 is TGCGCCAGCAGCTTGCCGGGACCGGGGGGGAATGAGCAGTTCTTC.

The CDR3 protein is CATSREKGRAINQPQHF. The DNA for the CDR3 is TGTGCCACCAGCAGAGAGAAGGGCAGGGCTATCAATCAGCCCCAGCATTTT. This chain connects TRBV15 to TRBJ1-5; D may be TRBD1 (5 bases). The V gene lost 0 bases and the J gene lost 3 bases, with 15 bases spanning the gap. Germline V gives CDR1 LNHNV, CDR2 YYDKDF (reference sequence). The CDR3 has 17 amino acids.

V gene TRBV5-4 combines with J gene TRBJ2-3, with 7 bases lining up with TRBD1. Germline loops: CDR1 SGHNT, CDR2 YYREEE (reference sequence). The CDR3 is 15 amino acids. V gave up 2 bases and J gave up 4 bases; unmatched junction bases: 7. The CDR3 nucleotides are TGTGCCAGCAGCTTTAGCGACAGGGTTGCAGATACGCAGTATTTT. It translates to CASSFSDRVADTQYF.

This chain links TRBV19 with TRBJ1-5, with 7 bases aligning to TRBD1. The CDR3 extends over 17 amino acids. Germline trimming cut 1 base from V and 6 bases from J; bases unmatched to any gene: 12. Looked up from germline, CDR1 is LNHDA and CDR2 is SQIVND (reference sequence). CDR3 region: CASSIVSGRQGTQPQHF. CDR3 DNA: TGTGCCAGTAGTATAGTGAGCGGGAGACAGGGCACTCAGCCCCAGCATTTT.

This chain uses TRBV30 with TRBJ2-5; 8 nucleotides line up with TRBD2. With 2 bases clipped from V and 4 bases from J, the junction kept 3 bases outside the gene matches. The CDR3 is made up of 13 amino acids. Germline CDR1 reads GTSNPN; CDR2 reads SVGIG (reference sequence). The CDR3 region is CAWSLRGGETQYF. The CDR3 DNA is TGTGCCTGGAGTTTACGGGGGGGAGAGACCCAGTACTTC.

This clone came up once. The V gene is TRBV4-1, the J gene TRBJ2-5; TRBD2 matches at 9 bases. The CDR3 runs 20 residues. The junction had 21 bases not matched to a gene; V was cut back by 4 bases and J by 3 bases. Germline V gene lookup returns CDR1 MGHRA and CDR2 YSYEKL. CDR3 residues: CASSPSPASGIGREKETQYF. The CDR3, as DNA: TGCGCCAGCAGCCCCTCCCCGGCTAGCGGGATTGGGAGGGAGAAAGAGACCCAGTACTTC.

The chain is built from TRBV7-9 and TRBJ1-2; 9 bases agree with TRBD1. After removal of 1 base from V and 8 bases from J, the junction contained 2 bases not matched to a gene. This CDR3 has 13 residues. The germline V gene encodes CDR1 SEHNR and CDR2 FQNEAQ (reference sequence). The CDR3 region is CASSLGTGAGYTF. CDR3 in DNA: TGTGCCAGCAGCTTAGGGACAGGGGCCGGCTACACCTTC.

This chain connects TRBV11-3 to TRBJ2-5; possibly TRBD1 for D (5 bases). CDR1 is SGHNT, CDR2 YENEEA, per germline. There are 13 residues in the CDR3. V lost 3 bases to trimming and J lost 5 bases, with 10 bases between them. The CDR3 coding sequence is TGTGCCAGCAGCTTGGGGCCCAGGGAGACCCAGTACTTC. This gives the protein CASSLGPRETQYF.

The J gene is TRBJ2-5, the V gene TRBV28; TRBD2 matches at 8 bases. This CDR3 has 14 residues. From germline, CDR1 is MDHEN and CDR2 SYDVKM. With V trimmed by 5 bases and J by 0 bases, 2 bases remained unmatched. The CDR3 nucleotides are TGTGCCAGCAGTGTAGCGGGAAACCAAGAGACCCAGTACTTC. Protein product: CASSVAGNQETQYF.

The CDR3 loop reads CATGQGRMNTEAFF. The CDR3 bases are TGTGCCACTGGACAGGGGCGAATGAACACTGAAGCTTTCTTT. V gene TRBV10-3 combines with J gene TRBJ1-1; 9 nucleotides agree with TRBD1. Germline CDR1 reads ENHRY; CDR2 reads SYGVKD. The CDR3 sequence is 14 residues long. V lost 10 bases to trimming and J lost 0 bases; unmatched junction nucleotides: 6.

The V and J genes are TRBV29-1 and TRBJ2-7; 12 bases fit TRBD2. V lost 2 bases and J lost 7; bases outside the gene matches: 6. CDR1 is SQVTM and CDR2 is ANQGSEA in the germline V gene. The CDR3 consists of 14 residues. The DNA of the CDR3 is TGCAGCGTTGAATCGACTAGCGGGGGTGAGGAGCAGTACTTC. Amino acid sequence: CSVESTSGGEEQYF.

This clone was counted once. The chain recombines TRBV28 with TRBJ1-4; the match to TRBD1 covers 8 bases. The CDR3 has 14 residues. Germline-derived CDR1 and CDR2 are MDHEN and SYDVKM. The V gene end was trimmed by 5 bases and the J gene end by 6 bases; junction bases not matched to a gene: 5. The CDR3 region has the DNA TGTGCCAGCAGTCCCGGGGGACAGGATGAAAAACTGTTTTTT. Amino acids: CASSPGGQDEKLFF.

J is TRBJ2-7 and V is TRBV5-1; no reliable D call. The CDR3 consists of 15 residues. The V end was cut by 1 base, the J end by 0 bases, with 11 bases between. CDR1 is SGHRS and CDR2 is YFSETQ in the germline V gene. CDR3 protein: CASSLRPDNSYEQYF. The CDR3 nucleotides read TGCGCCAGCAGCTTGCGCCCAGACAACTCCTACGAGCAGTACTTC.

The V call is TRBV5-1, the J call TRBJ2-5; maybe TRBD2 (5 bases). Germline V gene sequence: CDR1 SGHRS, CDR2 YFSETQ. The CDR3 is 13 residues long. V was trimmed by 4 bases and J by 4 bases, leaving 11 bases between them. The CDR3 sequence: CASSVRVGETQYF. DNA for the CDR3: TGCGCCAGCAGCGTGAGGGTTGGAGAGACCCAGTACTTC.

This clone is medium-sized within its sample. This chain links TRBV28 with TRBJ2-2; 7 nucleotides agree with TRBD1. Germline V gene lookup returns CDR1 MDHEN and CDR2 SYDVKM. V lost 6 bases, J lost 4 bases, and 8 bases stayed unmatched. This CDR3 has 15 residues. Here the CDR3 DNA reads TGTGCCAGCAGCCCGAGGGGGCGTCCCACCGGGGAGCTGTTTTTT. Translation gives CASSPRGRPTGELFF.

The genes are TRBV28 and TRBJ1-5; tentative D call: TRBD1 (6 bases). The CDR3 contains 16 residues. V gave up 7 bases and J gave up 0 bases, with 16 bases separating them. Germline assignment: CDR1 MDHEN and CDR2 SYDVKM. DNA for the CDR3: TGTGCCAGCAAGACACGGTCAGGGGTTAGCAATCAGCCCCAGCATTTT. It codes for CASKTRSGVSNQPQHF. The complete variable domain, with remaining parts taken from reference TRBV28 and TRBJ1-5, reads DVKVTQSSRYLVKRTGEKVFLECVQDMDHENMFWYRQDPGLGLRLIYFSYDVKMKEKGDIPEGYSVSREKKERFSLILESASTNQTSMYLCASKTRSGVSNQPQHFGDGTRLSIL.

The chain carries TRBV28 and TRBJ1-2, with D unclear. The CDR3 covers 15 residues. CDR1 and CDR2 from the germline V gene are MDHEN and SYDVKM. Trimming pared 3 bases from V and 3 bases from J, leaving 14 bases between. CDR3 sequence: CASSFTVTSHYGYTF. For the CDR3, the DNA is TGTGCCAGCAGTTTTACAGTTACCAGTCACTATGGCTACACCTTC.

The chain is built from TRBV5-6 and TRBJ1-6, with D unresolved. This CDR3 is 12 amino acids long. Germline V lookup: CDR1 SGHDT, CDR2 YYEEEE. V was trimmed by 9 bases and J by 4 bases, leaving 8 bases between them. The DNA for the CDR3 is TGTGCCACGGCGGGGTATAATTCACCCCTCCACTTT. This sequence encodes CATAGYNSPLHF. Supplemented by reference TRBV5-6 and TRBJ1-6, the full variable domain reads DAGVTQSPTHLIKTRGQQVTLRCSPKSGHDTVSWYQQALGQGPQFIFQYYEEEERQRGNFPDRFSGHQFPNYSSELNVNALLLGDSALYLCATAGYNSPLHFGNGTRLTVT.

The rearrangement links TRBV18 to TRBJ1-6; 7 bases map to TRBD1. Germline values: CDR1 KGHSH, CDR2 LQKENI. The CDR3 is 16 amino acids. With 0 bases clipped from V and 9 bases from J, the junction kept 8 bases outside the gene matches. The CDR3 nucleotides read TGTGCCAGCTCACCACCCAGTACAGGGGCTTTTTCACCCCTCCACTTT. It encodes CASSPPSTGAFSPLHF. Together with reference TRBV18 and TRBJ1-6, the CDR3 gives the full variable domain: NAGVMQNPRHLVRRRGQEARLRCSPMKGHSHVYWYRQLPEEGLKFMVYLQKENIIDESGMPKERFSAEFPKEGPSILRIQQVVRGDSAAYFCASSPPSTGAFSPLHFGNGTRLTVT.

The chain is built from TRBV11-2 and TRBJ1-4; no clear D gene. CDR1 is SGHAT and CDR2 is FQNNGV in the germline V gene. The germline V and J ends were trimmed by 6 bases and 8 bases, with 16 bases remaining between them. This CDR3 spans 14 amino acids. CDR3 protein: CASSLTLWEEKLFF. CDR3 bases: TGTGCCAGCAGTCTCACACTCTGGGAGGAAAAACTGTTTTTT.

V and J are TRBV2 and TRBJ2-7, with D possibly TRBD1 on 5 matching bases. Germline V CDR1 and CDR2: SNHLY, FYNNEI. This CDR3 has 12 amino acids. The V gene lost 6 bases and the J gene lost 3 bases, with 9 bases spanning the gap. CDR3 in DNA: TGTGCCAGCAGGGGGCAGGTCTACGAGCAGTACTTC. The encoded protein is CASRGQVYEQYF.

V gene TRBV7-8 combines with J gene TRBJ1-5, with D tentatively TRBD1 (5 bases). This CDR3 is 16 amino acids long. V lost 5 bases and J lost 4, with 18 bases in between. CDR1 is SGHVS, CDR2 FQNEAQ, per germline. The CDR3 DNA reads TGTGCCAGCAGCCCGGGGAGGGGTTTCGTAAATCAGCCCCAGCATTTT. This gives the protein CASSPGRGFVNQPQHF.

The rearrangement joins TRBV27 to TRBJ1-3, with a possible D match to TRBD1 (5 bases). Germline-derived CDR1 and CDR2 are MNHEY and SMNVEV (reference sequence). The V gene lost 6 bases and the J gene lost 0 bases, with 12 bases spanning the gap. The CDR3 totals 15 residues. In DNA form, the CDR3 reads TGTGCCAGCAGCTCAGGGCTTAGCTCTGGAAACACCATATATTTT. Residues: CASSSGLSSGNTIYF.